The 15 T cell receptor beta chains below come from one sample, sequenced in a study of control samples from healthy donors and cancer patients. Repertoires were generated with immunoSEQ multiplex PCR, while TCRdb's copy carries only in-frame clones and drops some. Of approximately 97,000 clones listed, around nine tenths are singletons. Sequencing was done on a sample of blood. The receptors were sampled from a human donor in good health. The donor label of this sample is uncertain.

This chain connects TRBV29-1 to TRBJ2-3; tentatively, D is TRBD1 (5 bases). V gave up 7 bases and J gave up 6 bases, with 17 bases separating them. Looked up from germline, CDR1 is SQVTM and CDR2 is ANQGSEA. This CDR3 is 13 amino acids long. CDR3 loop: CSAQAQVGDTQYF. CDR3 sequence (DNA): TGCAGCGCACAGGCGCAGGTCGGCGATACGCAGTATTTT.

The chain is built from TRBV30 and TRBJ1-2; 9 positions agree with TRBD1. This CDR3 contains 14 residues. With 5 bases clipped from V and 8 bases from J, the junction kept 12 bases outside the gene matches. Germline-derived CDR1 and CDR2 are GTSNPN and SVGIG (reference sequence). The CDR3 DNA reads as TGTGCCTGGGAAGCGATCCGGGACAGGGAGGGCTACACCTTC. Protein product: CAWEAIRDREGYTF.

The rearrangement uses TRBV30 and TRBJ1-6; no clear D gene. CDR1 is GTSNPN, CDR2 SVGIG, per germline (reference sequence). This CDR3 spans 13 amino acids. Deletions cut 0 bases from V and 5 bases from J, with 5 bases between. CDR3 sequence reads: CAWSVENNSPLHF. DNA of the CDR3: TGTGCCTGGAGTGTTGAAAATAATTCACCCCTCCACTTT. The full variable domain, in which reference TRBV30 and TRBJ1-6 provide the parts outside the CDR3, is SQTIHQWPATLVQPVGSPLSLECTVEGTSNPNLYWYRQAAGRGLQLLFYSVGIGQISSEVPQNLSASRPQDRQFILSSKKLLLSDSGFYLCAWSVENNSPLHFGNGTRLTVT.

The chain combines TRBV18 with TRBJ1-1, with TRBD1 matching over 7 bases. Per germline, CDR1 KGHSH and CDR2 LQKENI. Losses at the gene ends were 1 base for V and 4 bases for J; bases not matched to a gene: 6. This CDR3 spans 15 amino acids. The CDR3 DNA sequence: TGTGCCAGCTCACCACAGGGGGCTAAGGGCACTGAAGCTTTCTTT. Its translation: CASSPQGAKGTEAFF.

V is TRBV5-6 and J is TRBJ2-3; 8 bases are a match to TRBD1. The CDR3 totals 16 residues. Germline assignment: CDR1 SGHDT and CDR2 YYEEEE. Trimming removed 7 bases from V and 2 bases from J; junction bases left unmatched: 12. In DNA form, the CDR3 reads TGTGCCAGCTCCCCCTGGACGACAGGGGTCACAGATACGCAGTATTTT. It encodes CASSPWTTGVTDTQYF.

This chain uses TRBV28 with TRBJ1-6; 10 bases fit TRBD1. V lost 6 bases, J lost 7 bases, and 12 bases stayed unmatched. This CDR3 spans 17 amino acids. Germline CDR1 and CDR2: MDHEN and SYDVKM. The CDR3 reads CASRPARDRGLNSPLHF. The DNA for the CDR3 is TGTGCCAGCAGGCCAGCCCGGGACAGGGGTTTGAATTCACCCCTCCACTTT.

The chain carries TRBV25-1 and TRBJ1-1, with 11 bases matching TRBD1. The CDR3 has 16 amino acids. Germline lookup yields CDR1 MGHDK and CDR2 SYGVNS. V dropped 4 bases and J dropped 1; count of bases not matched to a gene: 5. CDR3 protein: CASSGTGGYSNTEAFF. The CDR3 nucleotides read TGTGCCAGCAGTGGGACAGGGGGCTACTCGAACACTGAAGCTTTCTTT.

The chain uses TRBV7-9 and TRBJ2-2; D unresolved. Looked up from germline, CDR1 is SEHNR and CDR2 is FQNEAQ (reference sequence). This CDR3 spans 14 amino acids. Between the trimmed V and J ends, which lost 5 bases and 5 bases, there was a span of 12 bases. Written as DNA, the CDR3 is TGTGCCAGCAGCCCGGAACCAAGAACCGGGGAGCTGTTTTTT. Translated: CASSPEPRTGELFF.

V is TRBV4-2 and J is TRBJ1-5, with D possibly TRBD1 on 6 matching bases. Trimming removed 4 bases at V and 5 bases at J, with 21 bases between. This CDR3 is 17 amino acids long. The V gene's germline CDR1 is LGHNA and CDR2 YNFKEQ. The CDR3 spells CASSLNQGPGAYQPQHF. For the CDR3, the DNA is TGTGCCAGCAGCCTCAACCAGGGTCCGGGGGCCTATCAGCCCCAGCATTTT.

The chain uses TRBV4-3 and TRBJ2-4, with D unresolved. The germline V gene has CDR1 LGHNA and CDR2 YSLEER. Trimming shortened V by 1 base and J by 0 bases, and 16 bases separated the two germline ends. The CDR3 covers 18 residues. This chain's CDR3 is CASSQGAITEIAKNIQYF. CDR3 bases: TGCGCCAGCAGCCAAGGTGCCATCACCGAAATAGCCAAAAACATTCAGTACTTC.

The V gene is TRBV12-3 or TRBV12-4, the J gene TRBJ1-1, with a tentative D call TRBD1 (6 bases). V was shortened by 6 bases and J by 7 bases, with 15 bases between the two germline ends. The length of the CDR3 is 13 residues. In DNA, the CDR3 is TGTGCCAGCAGCACTAACAGGGAGGGTGAAGCTTTCTTT. This translates into CASSTNREGEAFF.

This sequence joins TRBV28 and TRBJ2-2; no reliable D call. Looked up from germline, CDR1 is MDHEN and CDR2 is SYDVKM. The V gene lost 2 bases and the J gene lost 2 bases, with 15 bases spanning the gap. The CDR3 has 17 residues. CDR3 DNA sequence: TGTGCCAGCAGTTTAGGGTCCCCCAGCCTAAACACCGGGGAGCTGTTTTTT. Translated: CASSLGSPSLNTGELFF.

The V gene is TRBV13, the J gene TRBJ1-1; 8 nucleotides agree with TRBD1. V shed 3 bases and J 4 bases; nucleotides not matched to a gene: 7. CDR1 and CDR2 (germline): PRHDT, FYEKMQ (reference sequence). CDR3 length: 15 residues. The CDR3 is CASSFATGGVTEAFF. The CDR3 nucleotides read TGTGCCAGCAGCTTTGCAACAGGGGGTGTCACTGAAGCTTTCTTT. The whole variable domain, remainder taken from reference TRBV13 and TRBJ1-1, is AAGVIQSPRHLIKEKRETATLKCYPIPRHDTVYWYQQGPGQDPQFLISFYEKMQSDKGSIPDRFSAQQFSDYHSELNMSSLELGDSALYFCASSFATGGVTEAFFGQGTRLTVV.

The rearrangement uses TRBV19 and TRBJ1-5; D might be TRBD1 (5 bases). Between the trimmed V and J ends, which lost 4 bases and 2 bases, there was a span of 12 bases. CDR3 length equals 15 residues. Per germline, CDR1 LNHDA and CDR2 SQIVND (reference sequence). The CDR3 DNA sequence: TGTGCCAGTAGTAGCGGGGCCGGAGGCAATCAGCCCCAGCATTTT. Its protein product is CASSSGAGGNQPQHF.

The V and J genes are TRBV7-9 and TRBJ1-1; D possibly corresponds to TRBD1 (6 bases). The germline CDR1 and CDR2 sequences are SEHNR and FQNEAQ (reference sequence). V dropped 5 bases and J dropped 1 base, with 11 bases sitting between them. The CDR3 is 14 amino acids. CDR3 in DNA: TGTGCCAGCAGCCTGGACAGTGCGAACACTGAAGCTTTCTTT. Translating gives CASSLDSANTEAFF.